Below are 19 T cell receptor beta chains sequenced from a single sample in a study of cytomegalovirus exposure and HLA in healthy donors. The PCR made use of 60 Vbeta and 13 Jbeta primers. Method: immunoSEQ multiplex PCR; TCRdb's copy keeps in-frame clones and lacks some. Found here are about 200,000 clones, roughly 90% of them singletons; the top ten hold less than 0.4%. The sample consisted of PBMCs. These receptors all stem from a woman aged 30 to 39 in good health and CMV-seronegative.

The chain recombines TRBV5-4 with TRBJ1-1, with D hard to call. Germline CDR1 SGHNT, CDR2 YYREEE (reference sequence). V gave up 2 bases and J gave up 5 bases, with 7 bases separating them. CDR3 length: 12 amino acids. CDR3 loop: CASSLGRTEAFF. As DNA, the CDR3 is TGTGCCAGCAGCTTAGGGAGGACTGAAGCTTTCTTT.

This clone occurred once. The chain couples TRBV23-1 to TRBJ1-4, with D perhaps TRBD1 (6 bases). TRBV23-1 is labeled an ORF, and its function is uncertain. Between the trimmed V and J ends, which lost 2 bases and 8 bases, there was a span of 15 bases. This CDR3 contains 15 residues. The DNA for the CDR3 is TGCGCCAGCAGTCAAATAGCCAGGGGCAAAGAAAAACTGTTTTTT. Its protein product is CASSQIARGKEKLFF.

This chain uses TRBV28 with TRBJ2-7, with D perhaps TRBD2 (6 bases). CDR3 length: 12 amino acids. CDR1 and CDR2 from the germline V gene are MDHEN and SYDVKM. The ends were cut back, 2 bases at V and 5 bases at J, with 7 bases in the middle. Here the CDR3 reads CASSLRGNEQYF. Here the CDR3 DNA reads TGTGCCAGCAGTTTACGGGGGAACGAGCAGTACTTC.

The J gene is TRBJ1-1, the V gene TRBV7-3; tentative D call: TRBD1 (5 bases). Germline V gene data show CDR1 as SGHTA and CDR2 as FQGTGA. This CDR3 spans 13 amino acids. Trimming removed 0 bases at V and 4 bases at J, with 6 bases between. CDR3 bases: TGTGCCAGCAGCTTAACGGGGGGCACTGAAGCTTTCTTT. Translating it yields CASSLTGGTEAFF. Based on the CDR3 plus reference TRBV7-3 and TRBJ1-1, the full variable domain is GAGVSQTPSNKVTEKGKYVELRCDPISGHTALYWYRQSLGQGPEFLIYFQGTGAADDSGLPNDRFFAVRPEGSVSTLKIQRTERGDSAVYLCASSLTGGTEAFFGQGTRLTVV.

The V gene is TRBV7-2, the J gene TRBJ1-2, with D possibly being TRBD1 (6 bases). The CDR3 loop spans 14 amino acids. V was clipped by 5 bases and J by 4 bases, with 14 bases between them. CDR1 is SGHTA, CDR2 FQGNSA, per germline. The CDR3 DNA sequence: TGTGCCAGCAGCCAAGGGGGATTCTTCTATGGCTACACCTTC. Its protein product is CASSQGGFFYGYTF.

This chain joins TRBV28 and TRBJ1-3; 8 bases match TRBD1. The germline gives CDR1 MDHEN, CDR2 SYDVKM. The CDR3 runs 13 residues. V lost 3 bases to trimming and J lost 11 bases; unmatched junction nucleotides: 6. CDR3: CASSFLLGQAIYF. The CDR3 DNA follows: TGTGCCAGCAGTTTTCTCCTGGGACAGGCCATATATTTT.

The rearrangement joins TRBV15 to TRBJ1-2; 11 bases align to TRBD1. After removal of 5 bases from V and 4 bases from J, the junction contained 9 bases not matched to a gene. The V gene's germline CDR1 is LNHNV and CDR2 YYDKDF (reference sequence). This CDR3 has 16 amino acids. The CDR3 reads CATSPRTGGGGYGYTF. The CDR3 DNA sequence: TGTGCCACCAGCCCTCGGACAGGGGGCGGTGGCTATGGCTACACCTTC.

V and J are TRBV5-1 and TRBJ2-2, with D perhaps matching TRBD1 (7 bases). The CDR3 loop spans 16 amino acids. Deletions cut 4 bases from V and 4 bases from J, with 17 bases between. CDR1 and CDR2 from the germline V gene are SGHRS and YFSETQ. The CDR3 reads CASSLAGQGVTGELFF. CDR3 sequence (DNA): TGCGCCAGCAGCCTCGCGGGGCAGGGGGTCACCGGGGAGCTGTTTTTT.

J is TRBJ2-7 and V is TRBV19, with TRBD2 matching 8 bases. The length of the CDR3 is 12 residues. V shed 2 bases, J shed 7 bases, and the junction held 1 base outside the gene matches. Germline V gene sequence: CDR1 LNHDA, CDR2 SQIVND (reference sequence). The CDR3 region has the DNA TGTGCCAGTAGTATATTAGCGGGAGAGCAGTACTTC. Protein product: CASSILAGEQYF.

The chain combines TRBV28 with TRBJ1-2, with 7 bases identical to TRBD1. The CDR3 is 12 amino acids. J was trimmed by 8 bases and V by 5 bases; bases with no gene match: 5. Germline V gene sequence: CDR1 MDHEN, CDR2 SYDVKM. The CDR3 reads CASSTGEQGYTF. CDR3 DNA sequence: TGTGCCAGCAGTACAGGGGAGCAGGGCTACACCTTC.

The rearrangement uses TRBV29-1 and TRBJ1-1; D is unresolved. V was pared by 4 bases and J by 4 bases, with 16 bases between. The CDR3 is 14 residues long. The V gene's germline CDR1 is SQVTM and CDR2 ANQGSEA. CDR3 residues: CSVVSGPGSTEAFF. The CDR3 DNA reads as TGCAGCGTTGTTAGTGGGCCGGGGAGCACTGAAGCTTTCTTT.

DNA for the CDR3: TGTGCCAGCACTGGACAGGTTCGCGTCTACGAGCAGTACTTC. Its translation is CASTGQVRVYEQYF. The chain links TRBV2 to TRBJ2-7; the match to TRBD1 covers 7 bases. The CDR3 has 14 amino acids. CDR1 is SNHLY, CDR2 FYNNEI, per germline. V shed 7 bases and J 3 bases; nucleotides not matched to a gene: 9. Full variable domain (missing parts from reference TRBV2 and TRBJ2-7): EPEVTQTPSHQVTQMGQEVILRCVPISNHLYFYWYRQILGQKVEFLVSFYNNEISEKSEIFDDQFSVERPDGSNFTLKIRSTKLEDSAMYFCASTGQVRVYEQYFGPGTRLTVT.

This clone is a singleton in its sample. The rearrangement uses TRBV5-4 and TRBJ2-1; 9 positions agree with TRBD2. This CDR3 is 16 amino acids long. The V and J ends lost 0 bases and 2 bases, in that order; junction bases with no gene match: 3. Looked up from germline, CDR1 is SGHNT and CDR2 is YYREEE (reference sequence). The CDR3 nucleotides read TGTGCCAGCAGCTTGGCATTAGCGGGAGCCTACAATGAGCAGTTCTTC. This encodes CASSLALAGAYNEQFF.

V usage is TRBV28 and J usage is TRBJ1-2; D unresolved. CDR1 is MDHEN, CDR2 SYDVKM, per germline. The CDR3 loop spans 14 amino acids. V lost 4 bases to trimming and J lost 4 bases, with 13 bases between them. The CDR3 region is CASSSTTEFYGYTF. For the CDR3, the DNA is TGTGCCAGCAGTTCGACCACAGAGTTCTATGGCTACACCTTC.

The V gene is TRBV25-1, the J gene TRBJ2-3; D is possibly TRBD2 (6 bases). This CDR3 has 15 amino acids. V lost 5 bases to trimming and J lost 7 bases, with 19 bases between them. Per the germline V gene, CDR1 is MGHDK and CDR2 is SYGVNS. The CDR3 DNA reads TGTGCCAGCAGTTCAACGGGAGCGTTCTCAAATACGCAGTATTTT. This encodes CASSSTGAFSNTQYF. Full variable domain (remainder filled in from reference TRBV25-1 and TRBJ2-3): EADIYQTPRYLVIGTGKKITLECSQTMGHDKMYWYQQDPGMELHLIHYSYGVNSTEKGDLSSESTVSRIRTEHFPLTLESARPSHTSQYLCASSSTGAFSNTQYFGPGTRLTVL.

The V and J genes are TRBV27 and TRBJ1-1; possible D gene TRBD1, 5 bases. V was pared by 2 bases and J by 1 base, with 11 bases between. Germline V gives CDR1 MNHEY, CDR2 SMNVEV (reference sequence). The CDR3 totals 15 residues. The DNA for the CDR3 is TGTGCCAGCAGTTTAGCGGGGGGACCGAACACTGAAGCTTTCTTT. Translating gives CASSLAGGPNTEAFF.

The V gene is TRBV10-3, the J gene TRBJ1-1; D is undetermined. Trimming stripped 7 bases from V and 3 bases from J, with 15 bases between. This CDR3 is built from 14 residues. Per germline, CDR1 ENHRY and CDR2 SYGVKD. CDR3 loop: CAITNSHGDTEAFF. CDR3 DNA: TGTGCCATCACAAACAGTCACGGCGACACTGAAGCTTTCTTT.

The chain has TRBV7-2 and TRBJ2-1; TRBD2 matches 14 bases. The junction had 8 bases not matched to a gene; V was cut back by 5 bases and J by 8 bases. Germline V gives CDR1 SGHTA, CDR2 FQGNSA. The CDR3 has 16 amino acids. CDR3 protein: CASSLTGLAGVDEQFF. The DNA for the CDR3 is TGTGCCAGCAGCCTCACGGGACTAGCGGGAGTTGATGAGCAGTTCTTC.

The genes are TRBV7-9 and TRBJ1-4; D remains unclear. Germline V gene sequence: CDR1 SEHNR, CDR2 FQNEAQ (reference sequence). The CDR3 spans 15 residues. Between the trimmed V and J ends, which lost 3 bases and 0 bases, there was a span of 8 bases. CDR3: CASSFKESTNEKLFF. CDR3 DNA sequence: TGTGCCAGCAGCTTCAAGGAGTCAACTAATGAAAAACTGTTTTTT.